The source of this TCR beta chain is a study of cytomegalovirus exposure and HLA in healthy donors. As for this clone: Its antigen is undetermined.

Trimming removed 2 bases at V and 7 bases at J, with 6 bases between. CDR1 and CDR2 from the germline V gene are SNHLY and FYNNEI. This CDR3 contains 12 residues. The PCR made use of 60 Vbeta and 13 Jbeta primers. Methods used by the authors: Unique TCR beta chains numbered around 80 million in a later analysis, with approximately 10 million shared. Libraries were prepared by immunoSEQ multiplex PCR; TCRdb keeps only in-frame clonotypes and omits some of them. The V and J calls and the clone size are those of that table, but D and trimming were determined from the DNA. In the table there are over 100,000 clones, around 74% of which are singletons. Findings and caveats of the study: Through in vitro validation, a few CMV-associated chains were shown to be specific for CMV antigens. In an earlier analysis, about 87% or about 30%: the productive usage of most TCR beta V segments. Fewer N-insertions than the roughly 630-donor mean were reportedly shown by an Asian-associated ancestry cluster in a later analysis.

Sequenced sample: PBMCs. The TCR was taken from a man in his thirties or forties in good health and CMV-seropositive. The chain combines TRBV2 with TRBJ1-5, with D unclear. The CDR3 DNA reads TGTGCCAGCAGTGAACCCGTACAGCCCCAGCATTTT. As protein: CASSEPVQPQHF.